These T cell receptor beta chains were read from a single sample in a study of T cells in Graves' hyperthyroidism and ophthalmopathy. One entry per CDR3 protein, called by TCRdb with MiXCR from the multiplex PCR reads. Of 550,000 to 700,000 distinct CDR3 sequences listed, roughly 50% were seen once; the top ten hold roughly 19%. The sequencing sample was made of peripheral blood or thyroid tissue (not recorded which). All receptors come from an adult woman with Graves' disease, either hyperthyroidism or ophthalmopathy (not recorded which). Each CDR3 is given with its conserved first and last residue. The order of the fields is clone size, J gene, CDR3 length, D gene, V gene, CDR3 protein, CDR3 DNA. A D gene is named only where the DNA matches it firmly. Some rows have no size entry. The others give once, few or many, or a class for an expanded clone.

>.|TRBJ1-1|13|TRBD1|TRBV29-1
CSARQGGSTEAFF
TGCAGCGCCCGACAGGGAGGAAGCACTGAAGCTTTCTTT
>.|TRBJ1-2|14|.|TRBV15
CATSSLPDSYGYTF
TGTGCCACCAGCAGCTTGCCAGACAGCTATGGCTACACCTTC
>many|TRBJ1-1|13|.|TRBV6-4
CASRPTESSEAFF
TGTGCCAGCAGGCCGACAGAGTCTTCTGAAGCTTTCTTT
>once|TRBJ2-1|14|TRBD1|TRBV9
CASRIRDRGNEQFF
TGTGCCAGCAGGATCCGGGACAGGGGAAATGAGCAGTTCTTC
>once|TRBJ2-7|14|TRBD2|TRBV7-9
CASSQGREAYEQYF
TGTGCCAGCAGCCAAGGGAGGGAAGCATACGAGCAGTACTTC
>many|TRBJ1-1|13|.|TRBV19
CASSTTLNTEAFF
TGTGCCAGTAGTACCACACTGAACACTGAAGCTTTCTTT
>.|TRBJ1-1|15|.|TRBV5-1
CASSLEIGRNTEAFF
TGCGCCAGCAGCTTGGAAATAGGGAGGAACACTGAAGCTTTCTTT
>.|TRBJ2-5|11|.|TRBV10-3
CAISDGSPLYF
TGTGCCATCAGTGACGGTTCCCCCCTGTACTTC
>.|TRBJ2-7|14|.|TRBV20-1
CSARGERSSYEQYF
TGCAGTGCTAGAGGGGAGCGGAGTTCCTACGAGCAGTACTTC
>.|TRBJ2-2|16|.|TRBV20-1
CSARNARGVNTGELFF
TGCAGTGCTAGAAATGCTCGGGGAGTCAACACCGGGGAGCTGTTTTTT
>.|TRBJ2-7|15|.|TRBV3-1
CASSQAFGSEYEQYF
TGTGCCAGCAGCCAAGCCTTTGGGAGTGAATACGAGCAGTACTTC
>.|TRBJ1-2|11|.|TRBV7-2
CAPSSNYGYTF
TGTGCTCCCAGCTCGAACTATGGCTACACCTTC
>.|TRBJ1-1|14|.|TRBV29-1
CSVEAGSVNTEAFF
TGCAGCGTTGAAGCTGGCAGTGTGAACACTGAAGCTTTCTTT
>many|TRBJ2-7|13|TRBD1|TRBV11-2
CASSQDRVYEQYF
TGTGCCAGCAGCCAGGACAGGGTTTACGAGCAGTACTTC
>many|TRBJ1-3|15|.|TRBV7-2
CASSLESGARNTIYF
TGTGCCAGCAGCTTAGAATCGGGGGCACGAAACACCATATATTTT
>many|TRBJ2-5|14|.|TRBV13
CASSLKQYQETQYF
TGTGCCAGCAGCTTAAAGCAGTACCAAGAGACCCAGTACTTC
>.|TRBJ2-3|16|TRBD1|TRBV14
CASSQARTGGADTQYF
TGTGCCAGCAGCCAAGCCCGGACAGGGGGCGCGGATACGCAGTATTTT
>many|TRBJ2-5|15|.|TRBV6-6
CASSYYRGRSETQYF
TGTGCCAGCAGTTACTATCGTGGGAGATCGGAGACCCAGTACTTC
>.|TRBJ1-1|14|.|TRBV5-1
CASSQVSGAAEAFF
TGCGCCAGCAGCCAAGTTTCAGGGGCGGCTGAAGCTTTCTTT
>many|TRBJ2-7|14|.|TRBV2
CASRWTDSAYEQYF
TGTGCCAGCAGGTGGACAGACTCGGCCTACGAGCAGTACTTC
>.|TRBJ2-2|15|TRBD2|TRBV28
CASRRLAGVTGELFF
TGTGCCAGCAGGAGACTAGCGGGAGTCACCGGGGAGCTGTTTTTT
>.|TRBJ1-1|11|.|TRBV20-1
CSATEGTEAFF
TGCAGTGCTACAGAGGGCACTGAAGCTTTCTTT
>.|TRBJ1-1|15|.|TRBV6-4
CASKAGASTNTEAFF
TGTGCCTCCAAGGCCGGGGCTTCTACGAACACTGAAGCTTTCTTT
>many|TRBJ2-7|19|TRBD2|TRBV14
CASSQGLAGEGSSSYEQYF
TGTGCCAGCAGCCAAGGACTAGCGGGAGAGGGGTCGAGCTCCTACGAGCAGTACTTC
>.|TRBJ2-7|17|.|TRBV6-5
CASSYVFDGDRAYEQYF
TGTGCCAGCAGTTACGTTTTTGATGGTGACAGAGCCTACGAGCAGTACTTC
>.|TRBJ2-3|15|.|TRBV7-9
CASSAPAPWEDTQYF
TGTGCCAGCAGCGCACCGGCACCATGGGAGGATACGCAGTATTTT
>.|TRBJ1-1|14|.|TRBV13
CASSVGRETSEAFF
TGTGCCAGCAGCGTAGGCCGAGAGACGAGTGAAGCTTTCTTT